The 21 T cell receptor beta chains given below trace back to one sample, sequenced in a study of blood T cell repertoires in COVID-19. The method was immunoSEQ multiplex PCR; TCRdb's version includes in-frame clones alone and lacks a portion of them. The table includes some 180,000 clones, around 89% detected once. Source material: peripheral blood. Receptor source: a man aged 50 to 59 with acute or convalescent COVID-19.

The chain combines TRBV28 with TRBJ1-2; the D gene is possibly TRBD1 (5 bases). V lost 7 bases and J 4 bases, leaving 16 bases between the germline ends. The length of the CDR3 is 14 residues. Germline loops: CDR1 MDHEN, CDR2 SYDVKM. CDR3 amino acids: CASTFWGGGYGYTF. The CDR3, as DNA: TGTGCCAGCACTTTTTGGGGGGGAGGCTATGGCTACACCTTC.

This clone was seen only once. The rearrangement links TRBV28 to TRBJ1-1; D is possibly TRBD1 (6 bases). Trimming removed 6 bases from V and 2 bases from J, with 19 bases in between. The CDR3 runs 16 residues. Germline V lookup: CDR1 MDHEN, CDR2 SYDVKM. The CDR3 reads CASRPDRRHINTEAFF. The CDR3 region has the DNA TGTGCCAGCAGACCTGACAGGCGTCACATAAACACTGAAGCTTTCTTT.

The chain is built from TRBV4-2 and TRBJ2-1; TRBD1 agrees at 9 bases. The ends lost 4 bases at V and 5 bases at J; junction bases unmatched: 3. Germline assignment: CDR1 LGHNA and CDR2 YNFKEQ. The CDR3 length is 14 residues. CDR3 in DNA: TGTGCCAGCAGCCCGGGACAGGGCAACAATGAGCAGTTCTTC. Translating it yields CASSPGQGNNEQFF.

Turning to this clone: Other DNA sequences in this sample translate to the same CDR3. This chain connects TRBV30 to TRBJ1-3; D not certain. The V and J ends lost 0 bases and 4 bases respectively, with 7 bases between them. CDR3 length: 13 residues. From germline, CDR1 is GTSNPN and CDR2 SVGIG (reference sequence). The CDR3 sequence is CAWSVSSGNTIYF. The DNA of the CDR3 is TGTGCCTGGAGTGTATCATCCGGAAACACCATATATTTT.

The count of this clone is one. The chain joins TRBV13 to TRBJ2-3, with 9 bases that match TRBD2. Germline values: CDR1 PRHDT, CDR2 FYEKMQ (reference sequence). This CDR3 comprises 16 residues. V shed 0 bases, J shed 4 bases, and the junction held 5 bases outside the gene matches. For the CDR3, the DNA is TGTGCCAGCAGCTTAGGTGGCGGGGGGGCGTCAGATACGCAGTATTTT. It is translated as CASSLGGGGASDTQYF. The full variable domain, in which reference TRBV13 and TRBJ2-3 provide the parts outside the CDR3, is AAGVIQSPRHLIKEKRETATLKCYPIPRHDTVYWYQQGPGQDPQFLISFYEKMQSDKGSIPDRFSAQQFSDYHSELNMSSLELGDSALYFCASSLGGGGASDTQYFGPGTRLTVL.

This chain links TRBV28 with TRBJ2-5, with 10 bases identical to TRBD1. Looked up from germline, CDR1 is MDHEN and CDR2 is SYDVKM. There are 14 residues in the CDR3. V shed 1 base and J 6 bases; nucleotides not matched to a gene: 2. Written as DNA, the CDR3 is TGTGCCAGCAGTTTATTGGACAGGGGGAAGACCCAGTACTTC. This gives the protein CASSLLDRGKTQYF.

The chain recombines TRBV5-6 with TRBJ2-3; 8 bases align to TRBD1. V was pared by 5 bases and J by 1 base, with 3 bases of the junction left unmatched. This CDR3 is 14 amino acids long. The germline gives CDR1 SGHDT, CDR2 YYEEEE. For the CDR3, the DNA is TGTGCCAGCAGTCAGGGACAGGGCACAGATACGCAGTATTTT. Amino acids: CASSQGQGTDTQYF. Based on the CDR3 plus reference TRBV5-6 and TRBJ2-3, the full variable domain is DAGVTQSPTHLIKTRGQQVTLRCSPKSGHDTVSWYQQALGQGPQFIFQYYEEEERQRGNFPDRFSGHQFPNYSSELNVNALLLGDSALYLCASSQGQGTDTQYFGPGTRLTVL.

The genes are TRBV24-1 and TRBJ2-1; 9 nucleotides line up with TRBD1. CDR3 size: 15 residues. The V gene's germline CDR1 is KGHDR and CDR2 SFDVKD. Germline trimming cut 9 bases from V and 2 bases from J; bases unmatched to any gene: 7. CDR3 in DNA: TGTGCCACCTCATTAAGGGACAGGGCCTACAATGAGCAGTTCTTC. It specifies CATSLRDRAYNEQFF.

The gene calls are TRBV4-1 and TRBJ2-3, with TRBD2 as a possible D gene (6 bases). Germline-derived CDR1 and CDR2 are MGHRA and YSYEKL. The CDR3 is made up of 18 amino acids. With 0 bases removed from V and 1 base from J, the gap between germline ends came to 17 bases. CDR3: CASSQDPRTTFRTDTQYF. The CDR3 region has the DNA TGCGCCAGCAGCCAAGATCCCCGGACTACCTTTCGCACAGATACGCAGTATTTT.

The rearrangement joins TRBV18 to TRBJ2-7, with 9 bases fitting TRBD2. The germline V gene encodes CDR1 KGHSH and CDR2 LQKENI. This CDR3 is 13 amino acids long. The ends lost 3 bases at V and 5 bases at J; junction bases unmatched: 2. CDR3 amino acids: CASSPRGGNEQYV. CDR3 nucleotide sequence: TGTGCCAGCTCACCGCGGGGGGGGAACGAGCAGTACGTC.

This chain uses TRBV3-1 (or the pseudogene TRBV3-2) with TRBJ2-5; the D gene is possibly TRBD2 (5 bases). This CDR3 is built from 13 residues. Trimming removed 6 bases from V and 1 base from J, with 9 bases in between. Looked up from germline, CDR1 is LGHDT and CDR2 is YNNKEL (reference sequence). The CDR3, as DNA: TGTGCCAGCAGATACCGGGGCCAAGAGACCCAGTACTTC. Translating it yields CASRYRGQETQYF.

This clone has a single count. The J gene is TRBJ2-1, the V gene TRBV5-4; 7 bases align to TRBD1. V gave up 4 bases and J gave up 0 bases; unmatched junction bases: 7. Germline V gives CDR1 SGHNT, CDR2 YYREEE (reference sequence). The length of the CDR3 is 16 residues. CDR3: CASSPSSGGSYNEQFF. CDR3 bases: TGTGCCAGCAGCCCCTCGTCAGGGGGCTCCTACAATGAGCAGTTCTTC.

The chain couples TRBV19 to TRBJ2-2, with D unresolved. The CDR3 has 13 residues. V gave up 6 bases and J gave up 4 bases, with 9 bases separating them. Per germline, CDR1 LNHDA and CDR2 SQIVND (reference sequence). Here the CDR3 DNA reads TGTGCCAGTAGGGGTAGAGGCACCGGGGAGCTGTTTTTT. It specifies CASRGRGTGELFF.

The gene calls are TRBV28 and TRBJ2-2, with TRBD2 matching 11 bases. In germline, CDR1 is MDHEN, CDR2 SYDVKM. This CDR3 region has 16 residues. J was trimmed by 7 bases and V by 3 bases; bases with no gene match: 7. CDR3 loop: CASSFATSGGGGELFF. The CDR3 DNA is TGTGCCAGCAGTTTCGCCACTAGCGGGGGCGGCGGGGAGCTGTTTTTT.

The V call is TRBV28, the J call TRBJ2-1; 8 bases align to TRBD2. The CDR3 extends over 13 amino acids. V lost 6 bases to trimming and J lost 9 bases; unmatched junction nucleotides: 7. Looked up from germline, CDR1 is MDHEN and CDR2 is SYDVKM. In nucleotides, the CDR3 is TGTGCCAGCAGCCTTAAGCGGGGGCGTGAGCAGTTCTTC. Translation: CASSLKRGREQFF.

The CDR3 DNA follows: TGTGCCACCCGGACAGGGGAAGGTTCACCCCTCCACTTT. This encodes CATRTGEGSPLHF. The rearrangement joins TRBV10-3 to TRBJ1-6, with 9 bases identical to TRBD1. Looked up from germline, CDR1 is ENHRY and CDR2 is SYGVKD. J was trimmed by 9 bases and V by 10 bases; bases with no gene match: 7. This CDR3 has 13 amino acids.

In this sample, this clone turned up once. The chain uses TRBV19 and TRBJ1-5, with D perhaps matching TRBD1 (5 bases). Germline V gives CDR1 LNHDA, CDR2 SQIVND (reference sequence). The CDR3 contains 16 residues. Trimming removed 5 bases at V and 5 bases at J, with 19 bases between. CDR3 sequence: CASSPVDRVNYQPQHF. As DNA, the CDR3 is TGTGCCAGTAGTCCCGTTGACAGAGTAAATTATCAGCCCCAGCATTTT.

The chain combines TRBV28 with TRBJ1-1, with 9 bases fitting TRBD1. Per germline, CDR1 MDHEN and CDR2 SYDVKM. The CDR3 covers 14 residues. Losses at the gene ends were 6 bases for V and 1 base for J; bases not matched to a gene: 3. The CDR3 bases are TGTGCCAGCAGACAGGGGGCGGCGAACACTGAAGCTTTCTTT. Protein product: CASRQGAANTEAFF.

The CDR3, as DNA: TGTGCCAGCTCAATAACAGGGTCGTCCTACGAGCAGTACGTC. This sequence encodes CASSITGSSYEQYV. J is TRBJ2-7 and V is TRBV18, with a tentative D call TRBD1 (6 bases). Germline-derived CDR1 and CDR2 are KGHSH and LQKENI. CDR3 length: 14 amino acids. The V end lost 5 bases, the J end lost 1 base, and 12 bases lay between the germline ends.

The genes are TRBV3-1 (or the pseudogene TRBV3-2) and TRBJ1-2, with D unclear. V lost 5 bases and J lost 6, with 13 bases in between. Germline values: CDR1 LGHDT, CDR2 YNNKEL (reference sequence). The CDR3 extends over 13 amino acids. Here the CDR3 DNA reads TGTGCCAGCAGCAGGAGGGCGACTCATGGCTACACCTTC. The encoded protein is CASSRRATHGYTF.

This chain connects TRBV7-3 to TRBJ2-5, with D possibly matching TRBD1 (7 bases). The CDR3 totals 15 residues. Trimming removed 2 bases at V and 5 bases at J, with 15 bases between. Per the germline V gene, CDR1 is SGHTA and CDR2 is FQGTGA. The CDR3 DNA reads TGTGCCAGCAGCTTATTAGGAGGGGGCGGTGAGACCCAGTACTTC. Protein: CASSLLGGGGETQYF.